These 23 T cell receptor beta chains came from one sample sequenced in a study of OX40 agonist ivuxolimab in advanced cancers. Assay: immunoSEQ multiplex PCR; the TCRdb copy retains only in-frame clones and omits some. Of around 150,000 clones in the sample, 75% to 95% are singletons; the top ten hold roughly 0.99%. Here the sequenced sample was CD4+ or CD8+ T cells sorted from blood, taken in a trial of the OX40 agonist ivuxolimab. The receptors derive from an adult with an advanced solid tumor such as melanoma, head and neck, liver or kidney cancer.

The gene calls are TRBV5-1 and TRBJ2-3; TRBD1 aligns across 8 bases. The CDR3 spans 16 residues. The ends lost 5 bases at V and 2 bases at J; junction bases unmatched: 10. Germline V gene lookup returns CDR1 SGHRS and CDR2 YFSETQ. CDR3 DNA: TGCGCCAGCAGTTACCGGGACAGGACTCCCACAGATACGCAGTATTTT. Encoded protein: CASSYRDRTPTDTQYF.

The chain joins TRBV5-1 to TRBJ1-4; no clear D. Germline-derived CDR1 and CDR2 are SGHRS and YFSETQ. V lost 0 bases, J lost 3 bases, and 15 bases lay in between. This CDR3 has 17 amino acids. DNA for the CDR3: TGCGCCAGCAGCTTGGTTCCGCTAGGAGTCTCTAATGAAAAACTGTTTTTT. Protein sequence: CASSLVPLGVSNEKLFF.

V is TRBV19 and J is TRBJ1-1; D is unresolved. V gave up 3 bases and J gave up 3 bases, with 2 bases separating them. There are 11 residues in the CDR3. CDR1 is LNHDA, CDR2 SQIVND, per germline (reference sequence). CDR3 in amino acids: CASSIYTEAFF. The CDR3 DNA follows: TGTGCCAGTAGTATCTACACTGAAGCTTTCTTT.

CDR3 protein: CASSPPGVAGNTIYF. The CDR3 DNA sequence: TGTGCCAGCAGCCCCCCCGGGGTGGCTGGAAACACCATATATTTT. V gene TRBV7-9 combines with J gene TRBJ1-3; D unresolved. This CDR3 contains 15 residues. Germline values: CDR1 SEHNR, CDR2 FQNEAQ (reference sequence). V shed 5 bases and J shed 2 bases, with 13 bases lying between them.

The V gene is TRBV19, the J gene TRBJ1-5, with D perhaps matching TRBD1 (5 bases). Germline CDR1 and CDR2: LNHDA and SQIVND (reference sequence). CDR3 size: 14 residues. Deletions cut 5 bases from V and 0 bases from J, with 8 bases between. The CDR3 here is CASSWGDSNQPQHF. The CDR3 coding sequence is TGTGCCAGTAGTTGGGGGGATAGCAATCAGCCCCAGCATTTT.

This chain links TRBV2 with TRBJ2-3; D is ambiguous. Germline loops: CDR1 SNHLY, CDR2 FYNNEI. V shed 6 bases and J shed 2 bases, with 12 bases lying between them. CDR3 length: 14 residues. CDR3: CASSPQTVTDTQYF. DNA of the CDR3: TGTGCCAGCAGCCCGCAAACCGTCACAGATACGCAGTATTTT.

For this clone: One end of the junction is discordant with germline, which a read error may explain. The rearrangement uses TRBV6-5 and TRBJ1-2; possibly TRBD1 for D (6 bases). CDR1 and CDR2 (germline): MNHEY, SVGAGI. The length of the CDR3 is 16 residues. CDR3 sequence (DNA): TGTGCCGGCAGTTACTCGGCAGGGGAGTACTTCTATGGCTACACCTTC. Translation: CAGSYSAGEYFYGYTF.

V and J are TRBV7-9 and TRBJ2-1; 7 nucleotides align to TRBD2. The CDR3 runs to 13 residues. Germline V gene sequence: CDR1 SEHNR, CDR2 FQNEAQ (reference sequence). The ends lost 3 bases at V and 9 bases at J; junction bases unmatched: 5. CDR3 sequence (DNA): TGTGCCAGCAGCTTCCCGGGACTACTTGAGCAGTTCTTC. Residues: CASSFPGLLEQFF.

This chain uses TRBV5-1 with TRBJ2-2; 8 nucleotides agree with TRBD2. Per germline, CDR1 SGHRS and CDR2 YFSETQ. This CDR3 spans 14 amino acids. V dropped 5 bases and J dropped 6; count of bases not matched to a gene: 6. Here the CDR3 reads CASRAGDSSGELFF. CDR3 nucleotides: TGCGCCAGCAGAGCGGGAGATAGCTCCGGGGAGCTGTTTTTT.

This clone came up once. This chain links TRBV5-4 with TRBJ2-3, with TRBD1 matching over 10 bases. CDR1 is SGHNT and CDR2 is YYREEE in the germline V gene (reference sequence). The CDR3 has 16 amino acids. The trim removed 4 bases at V and 3 bases at J, leaving 8 bases unmatched. CDR3 nucleotide sequence: TGTGCCAGCAGCCGGGCCCAGGGACAGGGGACAGATACGCAGTATTTT. Its translation: CASSRAQGQGTDTQYF.

This clone was seen once. The rearrangement links TRBV18 to TRBJ1-5; possibly TRBD1 for D (6 bases). Germline V CDR1 and CDR2: KGHSH, LQKENI. V was cut by 3 bases and J by 5 bases, with 17 bases left in between. The CDR3 has 16 residues. The CDR3 region is CASSPSVGQGYQPQHF. CDR3 nucleotide sequence: TGTGCCAGCTCACCCTCCGTAGGGCAGGGGTATCAGCCCCAGCATTTT.

The V gene is TRBV28, the J gene TRBJ2-7, with TRBD1 matching over 7 bases. The CDR3 extends over 13 amino acids. The ends lost 10 bases at V and 4 bases at J; junction bases unmatched: 10. Germline loops: CDR1 MDHEN, CDR2 SYDVKM. CDR3 sequence: CAIAPGQRYEQYF. As DNA, the CDR3 is TGTGCCATAGCGCCGGGACAGAGATACGAGCAGTACTTC.

V usage is TRBV19 and J usage is TRBJ1-5; D call uncertain. Trimming shortened V by 3 bases and J by 9 bases, and 9 bases separated the two germline ends. The germline V gene has CDR1 LNHDA and CDR2 SQIVND (reference sequence). The CDR3 totals 12 residues. CDR3: CASSIEGSPQHF. The CDR3 region has the DNA TGTGCCAGTAGTATCGAGGGATCGCCCCAGCATTTT.

The V call is TRBV28, the J call TRBJ1-5, with 8 bases aligning to TRBD1. V dropped 6 bases and J dropped 0; count of bases not matched to a gene: 19. The CDR3 covers 20 residues. CDR1 is MDHEN, CDR2 SYDVKM, per germline. This CDR3 reads CASSNLGRDRRKFSNQPQHF. The DNA for the CDR3 is TGTGCCAGCAGCAATTTGGGGCGGGACAGGAGAAAGTTTAGCAATCAGCCCCAGCATTTT.

The chain couples TRBV30 to TRBJ1-5; the D is unclear. Germline V gene sequence: CDR1 GTSNPN, CDR2 SVGIG (reference sequence). The CDR3 contains 13 residues. V lost 0 bases, J lost 0 bases, and 3 bases lay in between. The CDR3 nucleotides read TGTGCCTGGAGTGTACTTAGCAATCAGCCCCAGCATTTT. It translates to CAWSVLSNQPQHF.

This clone came up a few times. This rearrangement joins TRBV19 to TRBJ1-1; D is ambiguous. Trimming stripped 4 bases from V and 0 bases from J, with 6 bases between. This CDR3 is 13 amino acids long. CDR1 and CDR2 (germline): LNHDA, SQIVND (reference sequence). The CDR3: CASSNQMNTEAFF. DNA for the CDR3: TGTGCCAGTAGTAACCAGATGAACACTGAAGCTTTCTTT.

This clone was recorded many times. The chain employs TRBV7-9 and TRBJ2-1; D not resolved. This CDR3 comprises 12 residues. Germline V gives CDR1 SEHNR, CDR2 FQNEAQ (reference sequence). V lost 3 bases and J lost 3, with 3 bases in between. CDR3 protein: CASSLLYNEQFF. The CDR3 nucleotides are TGTGCCAGCAGCTTGCTCTACAATGAGCAGTTCTTC. The variable domain in full, with the rest retrieved from reference TRBV7-9 and TRBJ2-1, is DTGVSQNPRHKITKRGQNVTFRCDPISEHNRLYWYRQTLGQGPEFLTYFQNEAQLEKSRLLSDRFSAERPKGSFSTLEIQRTEQGDSAMYLCASSLLYNEQFFGPGTRLTVL.

J is TRBJ2-2 and V is TRBV25-1; D is unclear. V dropped 1 base and J dropped 4 bases, with 4 bases sitting between them. The CDR3 loop spans 13 amino acids. Germline V lookup: CDR1 MGHDK, CDR2 SYGVNS. The CDR3 is CASSEFSTGELFF. The DNA of the CDR3 is TGTGCCAGCAGTGAATTTAGCACCGGGGAGCTGTTTTTT.

The V and J genes are TRBV7-2 and TRBJ2-7; possible D gene TRBD2, 6 bases. The CDR3 contains 15 residues. The ends were cut back, 1 base at V and 2 bases at J, with 12 bases in the middle. The germline CDR1 and CDR2 sequences are SGHTA and FQGNSA. The CDR3 nucleotides are TGTGCCAGCAGCTTAGGTGGCGGGACCGCCTACGAGCAGTACTTC. Amino acids: CASSLGGGTAYEQYF.

V gene TRBV29-1 combines with J gene TRBJ1-1; unclear D gene. The V gene lost 5 bases and the J gene lost 3 bases, with 16 bases spanning the gap. CDR3 length: 14 residues. From germline, CDR1 is SQVTM and CDR2 ANQGSEA. CDR3 in amino acids: CSVYGWGGDTEAFF. The DNA of the CDR3 is TGCAGCGTTTACGGCTGGGGAGGCGACACTGAAGCTTTCTTT.

This clone appeared once. This chain joins TRBV6-1 and TRBJ1-2; D remains ambiguous. The CDR3 runs to 12 residues. The V gene's germline CDR1 is MNHNS and CDR2 SASEGT. The germline V and J ends were trimmed by 2 bases and 4 bases, with 5 bases remaining between them. The chain's CDR3 is CASSEQSYGYTF. CDR3 sequence (DNA): TGTGCCAGCAGTGAACAGTCCTATGGCTACACCTTC.

The rearrangement joins TRBV9 to TRBJ1-5; D is possibly TRBD1 (5 bases). CDR3 length: 14 amino acids. V lost 0 bases to trimming and J lost 2 bases, with 6 bases between them. CDR1 is SGDLS and CDR2 is YYNGEE in the germline V gene. CDR3 loop: CASSVGGGNQPQHF. The CDR3 region has the DNA TGTGCCAGCAGCGTAGGAGGGGGCAATCAGCCCCAGCATTTT.

The CDR3 DNA is TGTGCCAGCAGCTTAGACAGCGAGCAGTACTTC. Amino acids: CASSLDSEQYF. The chain has TRBV11-3 and TRBJ2-7, with D unresolved. Germline V lookup: CDR1 SGHNT, CDR2 YENEEA. The length of the CDR3 is 11 residues. V dropped 0 bases and J dropped 6 bases, with 3 bases sitting between them.